This TCR beta chain was profiled in a study of CD8 T cells in ankylosing spondylitis. Study results and limitations: Some motif variants had been reported before (in reactive arthritis synovial fluid and blood).

On this clonotype: Its antigen is undetermined.

TCRdb recomputed calls from the 5' RACE reads with MiXCR, one row per CDR3 protein. The table records tens of thousands of distinct CDR3 sequences, roughly 6.2% of them present only once. V dropped 5 bases and J dropped 0 bases, with 11 bases sitting between them. The CDR3 contains 14 residues. CDR1 and CDR2 from the germline V gene are SGHTA and FQGNSA. The sample comprised synovial fluid, either unsorted or a sorted T cell fraction (not recorded which). The V call is TRBV7-2, the J call TRBJ2-7; D may correspond to TRBD1 or TRBD2 (5 bases each). This receptor was taken from a male donor with ankylosing spondylitis. CDR3 DNA sequence: TGTGCCAGCAGCGGTCGGGACGGCTCCTACGAGCAGTACTTC. Its translation: CASSGRDGSYEQYF.